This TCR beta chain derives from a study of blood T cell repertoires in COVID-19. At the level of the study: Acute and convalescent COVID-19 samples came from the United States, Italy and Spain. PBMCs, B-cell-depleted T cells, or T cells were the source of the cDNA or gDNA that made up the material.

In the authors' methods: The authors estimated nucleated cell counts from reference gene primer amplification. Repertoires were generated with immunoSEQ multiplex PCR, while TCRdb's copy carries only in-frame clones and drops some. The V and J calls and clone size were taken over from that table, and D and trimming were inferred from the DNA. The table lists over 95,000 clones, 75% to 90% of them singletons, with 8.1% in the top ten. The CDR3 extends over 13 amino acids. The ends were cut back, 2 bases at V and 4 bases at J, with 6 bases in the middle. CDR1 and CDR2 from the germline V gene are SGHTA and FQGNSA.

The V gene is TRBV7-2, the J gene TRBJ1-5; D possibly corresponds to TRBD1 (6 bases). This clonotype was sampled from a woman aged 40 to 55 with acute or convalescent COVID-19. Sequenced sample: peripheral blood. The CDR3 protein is CASSLQGNQPQHF. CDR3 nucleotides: TGTGCCAGCAGCTTACAGGGGAATCAGCCCCAGCATTTT.